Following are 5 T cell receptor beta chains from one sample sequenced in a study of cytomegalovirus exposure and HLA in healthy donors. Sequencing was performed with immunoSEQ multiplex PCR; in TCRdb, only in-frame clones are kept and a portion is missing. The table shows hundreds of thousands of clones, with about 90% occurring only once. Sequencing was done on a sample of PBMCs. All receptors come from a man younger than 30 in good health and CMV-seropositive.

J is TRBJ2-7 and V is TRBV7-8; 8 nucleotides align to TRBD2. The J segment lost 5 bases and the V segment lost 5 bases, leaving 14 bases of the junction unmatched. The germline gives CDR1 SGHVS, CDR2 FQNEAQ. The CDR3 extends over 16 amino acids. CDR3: CASSVREALYENEQYF. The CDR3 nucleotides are TGTGCCAGCAGCGTGCGGGAGGCCCTTTACGAGAACGAGCAGTACTTC.

The CDR3 nucleotides are TGTGCCAGCAGCACCCACCCGGTTAGGGCTAACTATGGCTACACCTTC. Its protein is CASSTHPVRANYGYTF. The chain is built from TRBV28 and TRBJ1-2, with D unresolved. CDR3 size: 16 residues. Trimming cost V 6 bases and J 0 bases, with 17 bases left between them. Germline V lookup: CDR1 MDHEN, CDR2 SYDVKM.

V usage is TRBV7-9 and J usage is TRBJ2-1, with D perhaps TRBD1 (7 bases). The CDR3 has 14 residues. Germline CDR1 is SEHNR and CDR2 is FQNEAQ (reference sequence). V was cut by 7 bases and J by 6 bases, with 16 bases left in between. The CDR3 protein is CASTRDRTFNEQFF. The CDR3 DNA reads TGTGCCAGCACGCGGGACAGAACCTTCAATGAGCAGTTCTTC.

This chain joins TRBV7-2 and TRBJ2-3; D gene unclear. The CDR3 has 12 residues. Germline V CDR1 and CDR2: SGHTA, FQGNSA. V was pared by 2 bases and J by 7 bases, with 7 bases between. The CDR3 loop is CASSLPLNTQYF. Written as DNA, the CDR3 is TGTGCCAGCAGCTTACCCCTAAATACGCAGTATTTT.

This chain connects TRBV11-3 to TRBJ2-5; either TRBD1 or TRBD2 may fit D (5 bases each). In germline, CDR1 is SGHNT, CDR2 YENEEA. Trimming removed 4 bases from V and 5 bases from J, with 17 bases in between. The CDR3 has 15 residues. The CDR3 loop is CASSYRDGTLETQYF. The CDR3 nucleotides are TGTGCCAGCAGCTACCGGGACGGGACGCTTGAGACCCAGTACTTC.